The 4 T cell receptor beta chains below come from one sample, sequenced in a study of control samples from healthy donors and cancer patients. Profiling relied on immunoSEQ multiplex PCR, and the TCRdb table lists in-frame clones only, not all of them. The repertoire holds about 89,000 clones, with roughly 86% as singletons. Sequencing was done on a sample of blood. Source of these receptors: a man aged 30 to 45 in good health.

The count of this clone is one. The chain uses TRBV18 and TRBJ2-2; 9 bases are shared with TRBD1. After removal of 5 bases from V and 2 bases from J, the junction contained 3 bases not matched to a gene. Per germline, CDR1 KGHSH and CDR2 LQKENI. The CDR3 has 15 residues. CDR3 residues: CASSGTGTNTGELFF. CDR3 in DNA: TGTGCCAGCTCAGGGACAGGGACAAACACCGGGGAGCTGTTTTTT.

The rearrangement joins TRBV5-3 to TRBJ2-2, with D perhaps given as TRBD1 or TRBD2 (5 bases each). TRBV5-3 is sorted into the ORF group, with uncertain function. V lost 0 bases to trimming and J lost 0 bases, with 9 bases between them. The CDR3 spans 16 residues. This CDR3 is CARSLVRGANTGELFF. DNA for the CDR3: TGTGCCAGAAGCTTGGTGAGGGGAGCGAACACCGGGGAGCTGTTTTTT.

There are a few counts of this clone. The J gene is TRBJ2-7, the V gene TRBV11-2; 9 nucleotides match TRBD2. Germline lookup yields CDR1 SGHAT and CDR2 FQNNGV. The trim removed 1 base at V and 2 bases at J, leaving 3 bases unmatched. CDR3 length: 15 residues. This CDR3 is CASSLVPSGTYEQYF. In DNA form, the CDR3 reads TGTGCCAGCAGCTTAGTCCCTAGCGGGACCTACGAGCAGTACTTC.

V gene TRBV29-1 combines with J gene TRBJ2-5, with D unresolved. Germline V gene lookup returns CDR1 SQVTM and CDR2 ANQGSEA. V lost 3 bases and J lost 1, with 12 bases in between. CDR3 size: 14 residues. The DNA of the CDR3 is TGCAGCGTTGAGGGCACAGAAACCCAAGAGACCCAGTACTTC. It codes for CSVEGTETQETQYF. Using reference TRBV29-1 and TRBJ2-5 for the parts outside the CDR3, the full variable domain is SAVISQKPSRDICQRGTSLTIQCQVDSQVTMMFWYRQQPGQSLTLIATANQGSEATYESGFVIDKFPISRPNLTFSTLTVSNMSPEDSSIYLCSVEGTETQETQYFGPGTRLLVL.